Listed here are 24 T cell receptor beta chains from one sample, sequenced in a study of T cell changes during pregnancy in multiple sclerosis. Sequenced by immunoSEQ multiplex PCR; TCRdb stores in-frame clones only, minus some. Found here are 57,000 or so clones, nearly 90% of them singletons; the top ten hold less than 2%. This specimen was peripheral blood, taken in the first trimester of pregnancy. Receptor source: a female donor with multiple sclerosis, enrolled in a pregnancy study.

The chain joins TRBV4-3 to TRBJ2-2; the match to TRBD2 covers 12 bases. Germline V gene data show CDR1 as LGHNA and CDR2 as YSLEER. This CDR3 has 18 amino acids. V was clipped by 3 bases and J by 0 bases; unmatched bases: 5. The chain's CDR3 is CASSQWWTSGTNTGELFF. The CDR3 nucleotides read TGCGCCAGCAGCCAGTGGTGGACTAGCGGGACGAACACCGGGGAGCTGTTTTTT.

The rearrangement links TRBV9 to TRBJ2-1; 9 bases fit TRBD1. With 6 bases clipped from V and 3 bases from J, the junction kept 7 bases outside the gene matches. The CDR3 has 15 residues. Germline loops: CDR1 SGDLS, CDR2 YYNGEE. CDR3 in DNA: TGTGCCAGCAACACCGGGACAGGGAGCTACAATGAGCAGTTCTTC. It encodes CASNTGTGSYNEQFF. The variable domain in full, with the rest retrieved from reference TRBV9 and TRBJ2-1, is DSGVTQTPKHLITATGQRVTLRCSPRSGDLSVYWYQQSLDQGLQFLIQYYNGEERAKGNILERFSAQQFPDLHSELNLSSLELGDSALYFCASNTGTGSYNEQFFGPGTRLTVL.

The chain is built from TRBV7-9 and TRBJ1-4; a possible D gene is TRBD1 (5 bases). The germline gives CDR1 SEHNR, CDR2 FQNEAQ (reference sequence). The ends were cut back, 8 bases at V and 4 bases at J, with 14 bases in the middle. This CDR3 has 14 residues. This CDR3 reads CASGGPGGNEKLFF. CDR3 in DNA: TGTGCCAGCGGCGGACCCGGGGGTAATGAAAAACTGTTTTTT.

Comment on this clone: A much larger clonotype is one base distant, so this may be a read error. V usage is TRBV6-4 and J usage is TRBJ2-2; TRBD2 aligns across 11 bases. The ends lost 6 bases at V and 3 bases at J; junction bases unmatched: 0. Germline assignment: CDR1 MRHNA and CDR2 SNTAGT. The CDR3 is 14 residues long. CDR3 sequence reads: CASRLAGDTGELFF. CDR3 nucleotides: TGTGCCAGCAGACTAGCGGGAGACACCGGGGAGCTGTTTTTT.

The V gene is TRBV12-5, the J gene TRBJ2-1, with 8 bases aligning to TRBD2. The junction had 13 bases not matched to a gene; V was cut back by 6 bases and J by 9 bases. Germline V gene lookup returns CDR1 LGHNT and CDR2 FRNRAP. The CDR3 loop spans 15 amino acids. DNA for the CDR3: TGTGCTAGTGGCCTGACCGGGACTAGGAGGGGTGAGCAGTTCTTC. Translating it yields CASGLTGTRRGEQFF.

This rearrangement joins TRBV15 to TRBJ1-1; D unresolved. Germline V CDR1 and CDR2: LNHNV, YYDKDF (reference sequence). The CDR3 covers 12 residues. The germline V and J ends were trimmed by 2 bases and 5 bases, with 6 bases remaining between them. This CDR3 is CATSRTWTEAFF. Written as DNA, the CDR3 is TGTGCCACCAGCAGAACATGGACTGAAGCTTTCTTT.

CDR3 residues: CASRLAGELSSTDTQYF. CDR3 nucleotides: TGTGCCAGCAGACTAGCGGGAGAACTAAGTAGCACAGATACGCAGTATTTT. The gene calls are TRBV28 and TRBJ2-3, with 11 bases matching TRBD2. The length of the CDR3 is 17 residues. In germline, CDR1 is MDHEN, CDR2 SYDVKM. The V segment lost 6 bases and the J segment 0 bases; nucleotides outside the gene matches: 8.

The V call is TRBV30, the J call TRBJ2-2, with D tentatively TRBD2 (6 bases). The V end lost 6 bases, the J end lost 6 bases, and 11 bases lay between the germline ends. Germline-derived CDR1 and CDR2 are GTSNPN and SVGIG (reference sequence). This CDR3 contains 12 residues. CDR3 residues: CACGRSAGELFF. In DNA, the CDR3 is TGTGCCTGCGGGAGAAGCGCCGGGGAGCTGTTTTTT.

In the case of this clone: The germline gene is not matched at one end of the junction; a read error may be the cause. This chain connects TRBV2 to TRBJ1-4; unclear D gene. CDR3 length: 14 residues. The germline gives CDR1 SNHLY, CDR2 FYNNEI. The CDR3 nucleotides are TGTGCCAGCAGCGAAGCCTCGGAGAGTGAAAAACTGTTTTTT. Amino acids: CASSEASESEKLFF.

This chain connects TRBV10-1 to TRBJ2-7; 9 nucleotides align to TRBD2. Germline V gives CDR1 WNHNN, CDR2 SYGVQD (reference sequence). The CDR3 has 14 residues. V was clipped by 4 bases and J by 4 bases; unmatched bases: 5. CDR3 region: CASSGGLAMYEQYF. As DNA, the CDR3 is TGCGCCAGCAGTGGGGGACTAGCCATGTACGAGCAGTACTTC.

The rearrangement uses TRBV7-9 and TRBJ2-1; D ambiguous. Per the germline V gene, CDR1 is SEHNR and CDR2 is FQNEAQ (reference sequence). The CDR3 spans 16 residues. Trimming left V 1 base short and J 0 bases short, with 10 bases between. The CDR3 spells CASSLVLSSSYNEQFF. CDR3 nucleotide sequence: TGTGCCAGCAGCTTAGTATTGTCCAGCTCCTACAATGAGCAGTTCTTC.

The V gene is TRBV10-3, the J gene TRBJ1-2, with 8 bases aligning to TRBD1. This CDR3 comprises 15 residues. Germline values: CDR1 ENHRY, CDR2 SYGVKD. V was pared by 4 bases and J by 8 bases, with 12 bases of the junction left unmatched. CDR3: CAISGTTGEIGGYTF. In nucleotides, the CDR3 is TGTGCCATCAGTGGGACGACAGGGGAGATAGGCGGCTACACCTTC.

The chain employs TRBV6-5 and TRBJ1-1, with D unresolved. Per the germline V gene, CDR1 is MNHEY and CDR2 is SVGAGI. V shed 6 bases and J shed 6 bases, with 14 bases lying between them. The CDR3 length is 13 residues. CDR3 in DNA: TGTGCCAGCAGGGCTATTTTGGGCGCTGAAGCTTTCTTT. Its translation: CASRAILGAEAFF.

This chain connects TRBV6-5 to TRBJ2-3; a possible D gene is TRBD1 (6 bases). Germline assignment: CDR1 MNHEY and CDR2 SVGAGI. The CDR3 covers 14 residues. V lost 4 bases to trimming and J lost 3 bases, with 11 bases between them. CDR3 region: CASSLVQGTDTQYF. In DNA, the CDR3 is TGTGCCAGCAGTTTAGTACAGGGAACAGATACGCAGTATTTT.

V usage is TRBV7-6 and J usage is TRBJ2-6; no reliable D call. The CDR3 length is 14 residues. The germline gives CDR1 SGHVS, CDR2 FNYEAQ. Deletions cut 2 bases from V and 1 base from J, with 3 bases between. CDR3 DNA: TGTGCCAGCAGCTTATATTCTGGGGCCAACGTCCTGACTTTC. Protein product: CASSLYSGANVLTF.

This clone is a singleton in its sample. The chain joins TRBV19 to TRBJ2-7, with 11 bases identical to TRBD2. Germline V gene sequence: CDR1 LNHDA, CDR2 SQIVND (reference sequence). This CDR3 has 17 amino acids. V lost 0 bases and J lost 5; bases outside the gene matches: 9. Written as DNA, the CDR3 is TGTGCCAGTAGTATAGATCTTCCTAGCGGGAGGTATAACGAGCAGTACTTC. Amino acid sequence: CASSIDLPSGRYNEQYF.

The chain uses TRBV6-1 and TRBJ2-7; D gene unclear. CDR1 and CDR2 from the germline V gene are MNHNS and SASEGT. This CDR3 has 14 residues. V lost 1 base and J lost 3, with 10 bases in between. The CDR3 DNA follows: TGTGCCAGCAGTGAAGGCGGCCTCGGCTACGAGCAGTACTTC. It encodes CASSEGGLGYEQYF.

CDR3 DNA sequence: TGTGCCAGCAGTTTGACTAGCGCCTACGAGCAGTACTTC. Amino acid sequence: CASSLTSAYEQYF. The genes are TRBV28 and TRBJ2-7, with TRBD2 identical over 8 bases. V lost 3 bases to trimming and J lost 2 bases; unmatched junction nucleotides: 0. Germline V gene data show CDR1 as MDHEN and CDR2 as SYDVKM. The CDR3 contains 13 residues. The whole variable domain, filled in from reference TRBV28 and TRBJ2-7, reads DVKVTQSSRYLVKRTGEKVFLECVQDMDHENMFWYRQDPGLGLRLIYFSYDVKMKEKGDIPEGYSVSREKKERFSLILESASTNQTSMYLCASSLTSAYEQYFGPGTRLTVT.

The gene calls are TRBV7-3 and TRBJ2-3; D unresolved. Germline values: CDR1 SGHTA, CDR2 FQGTGA. The CDR3 runs to 14 residues. With 2 bases removed from V and 2 bases from J, the gap between germline ends came to 8 bases. CDR3 DNA: TGTGCCAGCAGCTTAGCGGAAACCACAGATACGCAGTATTTT. Its translation is CASSLAETTDTQYF.

V usage is TRBV7-2 and J usage is TRBJ1-5; D is possibly TRBD1 (5 bases). V gave up 1 base and J gave up 6 bases, with 10 bases separating them. There are 14 residues in the CDR3. Germline values: CDR1 SGHTA, CDR2 FQGNSA. CDR3 coding DNA: TGTGCCAGCAGCTTAGATGGGGGGGGTCAGCCCCAGCATTTT. Translating gives CASSLDGGGQPQHF.

V is TRBV6-6 and J is TRBJ1-6; D perhaps matches TRBD1 (5 bases). From germline, CDR1 is MNHNY and CDR2 SVGAGI (reference sequence). This CDR3 comprises 10 residues. The V end was cut by 5 bases, the J end by 15 bases, with 8 bases between. In DNA, the CDR3 is TGTGCCAGCAGTACAGGTGTCCTCCACTTT. This gives the protein CASSTGVLHF.

V is TRBV28 and J is TRBJ1-1; D gene unclear. The germline V and J ends were trimmed by 2 bases and 4 bases, with 11 bases remaining between them. This CDR3 comprises 14 residues. Germline V gene sequence: CDR1 MDHEN, CDR2 SYDVKM. CDR3 nucleotide sequence: TGTGCCAGCAGTTTAACGGGGAGTGGCACTGAAGCTTTCTTT. Protein product: CASSLTGSGTEAFF.

The rearrangement links TRBV4-1 to TRBJ2-2; 8 bases are shared with TRBD1. This CDR3 comprises 14 residues. J lost 7 bases, V lost 3 bases, and 4 bases had no gene match. CDR1 and CDR2 from the germline V gene are MGHRA and YSYEKL. CDR3 region: CASSQDRVVGELFF. CDR3 nucleotide sequence: TGCGCCAGCAGCCAGGACAGGGTCGTCGGGGAGCTGTTTTTT.

This chain joins TRBV25-1 and TRBJ1-1; 8 bases align to TRBD1. The V gene end was trimmed by 7 bases and the J gene end by 1 base; junction bases not matched to a gene: 2. The germline V gene has CDR1 MGHDK and CDR2 SYGVNS. The CDR3 spans 13 residues. The CDR3 DNA sequence: TGTGCCAGCATAACAGGGGGGAACACTGAAGCTTTCTTT. It specifies CASITGGNTEAFF.